Each of the 3 T cell receptor beta chains below was sequenced from the same sample in a study of blood T cell repertoires in COVID-19. Only in-frame clones appear in the TCRdb table, and some are missing; sequencing was by immunoSEQ multiplex PCR. In the table there are roughly 230,000 clones, 83% of which are singletons. The material sequenced was peripheral blood. The receptors derive from a human donor in a cohort sampled during active COVID-19.

J is TRBJ2-1 and V is TRBV12-3 or TRBV12-4; no reliable D call. This CDR3 spans 13 amino acids. Trimming took 8 bases from V and 0 from J, leaving 8 bases between them. CDR3 sequence (DNA): TGTGCCAGCGTCAGAAGCTCCTACAATGAGCAGTTCTTC. Its translation: CASVRSSYNEQFF.

J is TRBJ1-4 and V is TRBV30, with TRBD1 identical over 8 bases. The length of the CDR3 is 12 residues. The junction had 2 bases not matched to a gene; V was cut back by 4 bases and J by 7 bases. Germline-derived CDR1 and CDR2 are GTSNPN and SVGIG (reference sequence). The CDR3 sequence: CAWTGGGEKLFF. The CDR3 DNA reads as TGTGCCTGGACAGGGGGCGGTGAAAAACTGTTTTTT.

This chain links TRBV6-5 with TRBJ2-7, with 10 bases identical to TRBD1. This CDR3 region has 13 residues. V shed 5 bases and J 7 bases; nucleotides not matched to a gene: 5. Germline assignment: CDR1 MNHEY and CDR2 SVGAGI. The CDR3 region has the DNA TGTGCCAGCAGTCCGGGACAGGGGTCAGAGCAGTACTTC. It is translated as CASSPGQGSEQYF.